Reported below is one TCR beta chain. Its antigen is undetermined. Quantitative 5'-RACE with molecular barcodes was used to make the TCR beta libraries. Via MiXCR, TCRdb re-called the 5' RACE reads, giving one row per CDR3 protein. Of 85,000 to 100,000 distinct CDR3 sequences listed, roughly 8.3% are singletons. Trimming removed 8 bases from V and 2 bases from J, with 16 bases in between. The CDR3 spans 15 residues. The sample comes from a study of CD8 T cells in ankylosing spondylitis. Study-wide results and limits: Significant enrichment of disease-linked clones was reportedly seen in matched ankylosing spondylitis synovial fluid. Disease-linked clones, CD8+, were relatively rare in peripheral blood. Blood from ankylosing spondylitis patients appeared to carry a characteristic roughly 8-variant TCR beta motif.

The sequence came from a male donor with ankylosing spondylitis or in good health (not recorded which). The J gene is TRBJ2-1, the V gene TRBV12-3 or TRBV12-4; D is uncertain. Sequencing was performed on blood, either unsorted or a sorted T cell fraction (not recorded which). The CDR3 spells CASYYEATTYNEQFF. The CDR3, as DNA: TGTGCCAGCTACTACGAGGCGACCACCTACAATGAGCAGTTCTTC.